This TCR beta chain was captured in a study of shared clonotypes between healthy human individuals (dated by TCRdb to between 2020 and 2021). The study in broad terms: The cohort comprised a couple of women and a few men aged 18 to 49 years. Per donor, three plates each were used for CD4 naive and CD4 memory, two for CD8 naive, and one for CD8 memory. Leukapheresis yielded between about 0.85 and 9.5 billion PBMCs per donor. Different laboratories and diverse techniques were used to prepare libraries and sequence TCR repertoires, to increase sequencing depth and limit assay-specific biases. Blood TCR repertoires of about five healthy adults were deeply sequenced to estimate repertoire size and the extent of clonotype sharing between individuals.

Concerning this clone: It lacks a known antigen. No base-level quality is on record; no much larger clone is a single base apart.

The CDR3, from cysteine to phenylalanine, totals 16 residues. Only the CDR3 DNA stays, 48 bases, in frame from base 1. The germline V gene provides CDR1 MNHEY and CDR2 SVGAGI. Trimming takes 4 bases off V and 4 bases off J; junction bases not matched to a gene: 7. Using the deep immunoSEQ assay, TCR CDR3 regions were amplified from genomic DNA by multiplex PCR. Genomic DNA extracted from each cell subset was distributed evenly over all wells of several immunoSEQ 96-well plates, and each plate served as one replicate. For sorted subsets, each replicate PCR was loaded with about 0.2 ug genomic DNA, equivalent to 32,000 or so T cell genomes. Purified libraries were measured with a Qubit 3.0 fluorometer, size-checked on a Bioanalyzer 2100, and measured again with the KAPA Library Quantification kit. Every immunoSEQ 96-well plate was sequenced on a separate single-read 150-cycle Illumina NextSeq 550 flow cell. Per the authors' processing: Because only junctional sequences without quality scores were contained in the immunoSEQ output, filtering matching that applied to full-length reads could not be performed. To assign V/J genes and CDR3, sequences were annotated using PyIR, a Python wrapper for IgBLAST v1.9, with IMGT germline references. Reads with weak V/J assignments (E-value above 1e-6), missing CDR3, stop codons, out-of-frame junctions, or ambiguous translated residues were removed. A V3J clonotype was defined by an identical inferred V gene, J gene, and CDR3 amino acid sequence. To compute the percentage overlap between repertoires, the number of shared unique clonotypes was divided by the size of the smaller repertoire. Repertoire richness was assessed with RTK rarefaction, the Chao1 estimator, and Recon v2.1 estimates of unobserved clonotypes. For all TCRbeta clonotypes obtained by the gDNA method from four donors, generation probabilities were computed with OLGA. This is the immuneACCESS table as TCRdb keeps it, with only in-frame sequences that have V and J called. A part of the clones is gone; compared with another copy, unresolved V genes explain less than half, and the rest is unexplained. That table is the source of V, J and clone size, and D and trimming were worked out from the DNA. The sample table records 450,000 to 700,000 clones; around 95% of these occur just once. Approximately 0.1% of the sample belongs to the ten largest clones.

CD8 naive samples were CD45RO-negative cells positively selected for CCR7, giving a CD45RA+CCR7+ population that excluded TemRA cells. The donors were healthy, HIV-negative adults with no recently reported acute infections or vaccinations. Every donor was a Caucasian adult residing in Nashville, Tennessee, USA. Blood was collected by leukapheresis, and PBMCs were isolated by Ficoll-Histopaque density gradient centrifugation and then cryopreserved in liquid nitrogen vapor phase. Purity and quantity of every magnetically sorted T cell population were checked by analytical flow cytometry. From each sorted fraction, genomic DNA was isolated and quantified by UV absorbance on a Nanodrop 2000c. Findings and caveats that apply to the study as a whole: The genetic and exposure-history diversity represented was limited by the small number of donors. When several donors were compared, the shared fraction of clonotypes was about 5.4% for naive CD4, roughly 3.3% for naive CD8, more than 2% for memory CD4, and under 0.5% for memory CD8. Naive subsets generally had larger estimated clonotype richness than memory subsets did. Sampling was restricted to blood, and TCR repertoires in tissues likely differ from the TCR repertoires found in blood. Pairwise subsampling indicated that sequencing depth was expected to affect the degree of clonotype sharing among donors. Compared with non-shared clonotypes, the clonotypes found in all four sorted-subset donors had higher generation probabilities. Even with the large sequencing depth, rarefaction of the sorted-subset datasets indicated that sequencing was incomplete.

Source material: naive CD8+ T cells sorted from blood. The sample's cell subset or site label, decoded: CD45RA+CCR7+. Recombination connected TRBV6-5 to TRBJ2-3; TRBD2 matches 11 bases in the middle. This sequence originates from a woman between 25 and 40 years old in good health. In nucleotide form, the sequence is TGTGCCAGCAGTTCACTACTAGCGGGAGACTCAGATACGCAGTATTTT. The encoded protein is CASSSLLAGDSDTQYF.